The following is a T cell receptor (beta chain) sequence with its context. Germline is not matched at one junction end, which may reflect a read error. This specimen belongs to a study of T cell responses to AZD1222 COVID-19 vaccine. Data came from immunoSEQ multiplex PCR; TCRdb stores just in-frame clones and leaves some out. The sample consists of about 110,000 clones, about 92% of them appearing once. Germline V gene sequence: CDR1 MNHEY, CDR2 SVGAGI. The CDR3 runs 15 residues. This receptor was identified in an adult who received the AZD1222 COVID-19 vaccine. Sample: peripheral blood, taken 28 days after the second AZD1222 dose. J is TRBJ1-1 and V is TRBV6-5; possibly TRBD1 for D (6 bases). The CDR3 sequence: CAGSYGQGLNTEAFF. The CDR3 nucleotides read TGTGCCGGCAGTTACGGTCAGGGGTTGAACACTGAAGCTTTCTTT.